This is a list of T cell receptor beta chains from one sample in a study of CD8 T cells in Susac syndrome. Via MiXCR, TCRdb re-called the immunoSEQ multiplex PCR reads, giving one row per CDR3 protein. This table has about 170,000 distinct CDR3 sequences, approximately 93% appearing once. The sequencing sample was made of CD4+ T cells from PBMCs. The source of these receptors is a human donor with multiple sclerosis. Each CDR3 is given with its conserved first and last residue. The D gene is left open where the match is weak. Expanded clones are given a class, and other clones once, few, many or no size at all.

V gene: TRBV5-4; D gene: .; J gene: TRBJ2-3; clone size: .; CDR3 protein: CASSLGTTTDTQYF; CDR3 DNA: TGTGCCAGCAGCTTGGGCACTACCACAGATACGCAGTATTTT
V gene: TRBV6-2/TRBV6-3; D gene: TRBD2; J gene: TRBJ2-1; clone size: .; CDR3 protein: CASSRRTSGRAVNEQFF; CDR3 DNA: TGTGCCAGCAGCCGGAGGACTAGCGGGAGGGCAGTGAATGAGCAGTTCTTC
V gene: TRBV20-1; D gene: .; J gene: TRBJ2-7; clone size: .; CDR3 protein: CSASGEIYEQYF; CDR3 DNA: TGCAGTGCTAGTGGCGAGATTTACGAGCAGTACTTC
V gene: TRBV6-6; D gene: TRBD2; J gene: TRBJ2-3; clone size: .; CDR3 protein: CASSPTGGTDTQYF; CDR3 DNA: TGTGCCAGCAGTCCCACGGGGGGGACGGATACGCAGTATTTT
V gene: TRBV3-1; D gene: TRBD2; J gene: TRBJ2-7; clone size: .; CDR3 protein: CASSHSGSLGEQYF; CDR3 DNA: TGTGCCAGCAGCCATAGCGGGAGTCTAGGGGAGCAGTACTTC
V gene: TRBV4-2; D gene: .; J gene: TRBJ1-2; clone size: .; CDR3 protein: CASSRGEKEYGYTF; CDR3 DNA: TGTGCCAGCAGCCGAGGGGAGAAAGAGTATGGCTACACCTTC
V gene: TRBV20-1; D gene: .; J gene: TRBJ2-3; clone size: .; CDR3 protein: CSAGQSSTDTQYF; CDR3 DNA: TGCAGTGCCGGACAGTCTAGCACAGATACGCAGTATTTT
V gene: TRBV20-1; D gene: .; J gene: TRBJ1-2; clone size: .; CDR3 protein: CSARDRRGSGDYGYTF; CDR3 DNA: TGCAGTGCTAGAGATCGACGGGGAAGCGGGGACTATGGCTACACCTTC
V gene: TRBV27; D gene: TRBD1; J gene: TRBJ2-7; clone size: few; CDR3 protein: CASRSRDRGREQYF; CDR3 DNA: TGTGCCAGCAGGTCCCGGGACAGGGGGCGGGAGCAGTACTTC
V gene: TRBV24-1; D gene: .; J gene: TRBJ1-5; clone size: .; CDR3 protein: CATSDLRGSGHQHF; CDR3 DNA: TGTGCCACCAGTGATTTGAGGGGGTCAGGACACCAGCATTTT
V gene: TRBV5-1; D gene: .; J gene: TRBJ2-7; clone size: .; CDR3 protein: CASSPSTGLFYEQYF; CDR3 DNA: TGCGCCAGCAGCCCGTCTACGGGACTCTTCTACGAGCAGTACTTC
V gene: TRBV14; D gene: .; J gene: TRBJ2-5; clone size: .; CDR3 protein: CASSQDRAETQYF; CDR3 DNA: TGTGCCAGCAGCCAAGATCGGGCAGAGACCCAGTACTTC
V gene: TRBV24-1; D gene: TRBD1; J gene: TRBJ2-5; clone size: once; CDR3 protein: CATSDRDRGRRETQYF; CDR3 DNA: TGTGCCACCAGTGATCGGGACAGGGGGCGTCGAGAGACCCAGTACTTC
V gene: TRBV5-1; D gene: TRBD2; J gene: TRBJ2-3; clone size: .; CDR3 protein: CASSRTVAGGSPDTQYF; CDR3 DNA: TGCGCCAGCAGCAGGACCGTAGCGGGGGGGAGCCCAGATACGCAGTATTTT
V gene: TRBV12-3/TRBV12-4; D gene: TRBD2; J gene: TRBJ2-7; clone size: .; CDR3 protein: CASSFAGGQYEQYF; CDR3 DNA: TGTGCCAGCAGTTTCGCGGGAGGTCAGTACGAGCAGTACTTC
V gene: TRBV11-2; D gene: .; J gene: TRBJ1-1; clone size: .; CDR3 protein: CASSPITNIRGTEAFF; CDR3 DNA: TGTGCCAGCAGCCCGATTACTAACATCAGGGGTACTGAAGCTTTCTTT
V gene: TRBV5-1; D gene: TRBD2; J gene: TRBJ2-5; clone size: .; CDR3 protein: CASSSLTSGSETQYF; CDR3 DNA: TGCGCCAGCAGCTCTCTAACTAGCGGGAGCGAGACCCAGTACTTC
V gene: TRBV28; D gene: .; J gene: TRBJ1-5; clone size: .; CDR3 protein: CASSSAGGGNQPQHF; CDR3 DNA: TGTGCCAGCAGTTCCGCGGGGGGGGGCAATCAGCCCCAGCATTTT
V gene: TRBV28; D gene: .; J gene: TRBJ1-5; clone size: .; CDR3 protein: CASSFQTGRNQPQHF; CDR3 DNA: TGTGCCAGCAGTTTTCAAACAGGTCGTAATCAGCCCCAGCATTTT
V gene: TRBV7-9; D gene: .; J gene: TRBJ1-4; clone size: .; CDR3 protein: CASSLVGATNEKLFF; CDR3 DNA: TGTGCCAGCAGCTTGGTCGGGGCAACTAATGAAAAACTGTTTTTT
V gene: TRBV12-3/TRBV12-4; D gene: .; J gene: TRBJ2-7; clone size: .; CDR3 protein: CASRRVPTGEEQYF; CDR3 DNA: TGTGCCAGCAGAAGAGTCCCAACCGGGGAGGAGCAGTACTTC
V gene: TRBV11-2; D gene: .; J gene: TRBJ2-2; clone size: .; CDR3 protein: CASSRYVDGELFF; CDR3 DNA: TGTGCCAGCAGCCGGTACGTGGACGGGGAGCTGTTTTTT
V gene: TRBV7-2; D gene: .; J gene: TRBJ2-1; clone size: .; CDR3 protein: CASSLDPIYNEQFF; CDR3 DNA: TGTGCCAGCAGCTTAGATCCGATTTACAATGAGCAGTTCTTC
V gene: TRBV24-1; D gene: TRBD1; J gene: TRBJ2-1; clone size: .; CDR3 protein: CAISRQGMGNEQFF; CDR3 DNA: TGTGCCATCAGTCGACAGGGGATGGGAAATGAGCAGTTCTTC
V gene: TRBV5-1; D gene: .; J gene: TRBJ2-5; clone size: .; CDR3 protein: CASSASGFSETQYF; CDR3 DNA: TGCGCCAGCAGCGCCTCAGGGTTTTCGGAGACCCAGTACTTC
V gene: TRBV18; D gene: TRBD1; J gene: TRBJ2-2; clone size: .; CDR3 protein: CASSLGQGRWTGELFF; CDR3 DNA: TGTGCCAGCTCACTCGGACAGGGACGCTGGACCGGGGAGCTGTTTTTT
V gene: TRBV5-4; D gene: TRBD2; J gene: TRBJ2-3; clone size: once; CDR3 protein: CASSSSLAGGLTDTQYF; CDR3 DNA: TGTGCCAGCAGCTCTTCACTAGCGGGGGGGTTAACAGATACGCAGTATTTT
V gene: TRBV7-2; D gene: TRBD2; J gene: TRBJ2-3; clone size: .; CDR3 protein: CASSIGTSGRSTDTQYF; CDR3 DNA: TGTGCCAGCAGCATCGGGACTAGCGGGAGGAGCACAGATACGCAGTATTTT
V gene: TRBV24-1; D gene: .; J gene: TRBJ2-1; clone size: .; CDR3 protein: CATSDPARTQSSYNEQFF; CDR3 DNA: TGTGCCACCAGTGATCCCGCCCGGACGCAGAGCTCCTACAATGAGCAGTTCTTC
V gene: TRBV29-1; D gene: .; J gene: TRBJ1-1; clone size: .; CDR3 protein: CSVEDSEGGEAFF; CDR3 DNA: TGCAGCGTTGAAGATTCAGAAGGGGGTGAAGCTTTCTTT
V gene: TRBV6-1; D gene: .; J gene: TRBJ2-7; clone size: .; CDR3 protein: CASSEFGDYEQYF; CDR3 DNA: TGTGCCAGCAGTGAATTCGGGGACTACGAGCAGTACTTC
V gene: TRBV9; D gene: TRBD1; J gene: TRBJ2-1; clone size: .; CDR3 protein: CASSVERDRVNEQFF; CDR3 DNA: TGTGCCAGCAGCGTAGAACGGGACAGGGTTAATGAGCAGTTCTTC
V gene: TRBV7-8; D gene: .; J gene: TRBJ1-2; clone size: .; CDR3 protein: CASSLGQRDYGYTF; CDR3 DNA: TGTGCCAGCAGCTTAGGACAGCGCGACTATGGCTACACCTTC
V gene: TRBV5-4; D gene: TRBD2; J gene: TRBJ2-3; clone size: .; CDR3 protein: CASSIPGLAGLDTQYF; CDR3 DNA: TGTGCCAGCAGCATTCCGGGACTAGCGGGGCTAGATACGCAGTATTTT
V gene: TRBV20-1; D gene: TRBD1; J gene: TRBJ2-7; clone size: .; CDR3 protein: CSALRDRAYEQYF; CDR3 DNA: TGCAGTGCTCTCCGGGACAGGGCTTACGAGCAGTACTTC
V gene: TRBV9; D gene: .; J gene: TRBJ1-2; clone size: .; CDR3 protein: CASTPLYTNYGYTF; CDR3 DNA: TGTGCCAGCACCCCTTTATATACTAACTATGGCTACACCTTC
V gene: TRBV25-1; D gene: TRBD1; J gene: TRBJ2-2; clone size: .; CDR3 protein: CASRLQGDTGELFF; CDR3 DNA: TGTGCCAGCAGGCTACAGGGGGATACCGGGGAGCTGTTTTTT
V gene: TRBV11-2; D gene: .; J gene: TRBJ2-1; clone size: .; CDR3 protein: CASSLERQKYNEQFF; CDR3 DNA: TGTGCCAGCAGCTTAGAACGACAGAAGTACAATGAGCAGTTCTTC
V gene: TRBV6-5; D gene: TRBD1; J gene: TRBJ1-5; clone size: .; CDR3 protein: CASKSGTGGTQPQHF; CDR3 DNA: TGTGCCTCGAAGTCCGGGACAGGGGGCACTCAGCCCCAGCATTTT
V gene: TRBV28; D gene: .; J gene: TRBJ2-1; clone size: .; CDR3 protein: CASARRSSSYNEQFF; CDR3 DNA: TGTGCCAGTGCACGGCGTTCGAGCTCCTACAATGAGCAGTTCTTC
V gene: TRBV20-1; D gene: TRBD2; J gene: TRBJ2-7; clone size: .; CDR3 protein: CSANPGLAAGEQYF; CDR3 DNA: TGCAGTGCGAACCCGGGACTAGCGGCTGGGGAGCAGTACTTC
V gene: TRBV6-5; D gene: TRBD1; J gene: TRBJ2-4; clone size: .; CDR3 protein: CASSSDRDSKNIQYF; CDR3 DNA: TGTGCCAGCAGTTCGGACAGGGACAGCAAAAACATTCAGTACTTC
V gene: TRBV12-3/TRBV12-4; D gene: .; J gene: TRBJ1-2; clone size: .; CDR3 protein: CASSLRQNFGGYTF; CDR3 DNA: TGTGCCAGCAGTTTACGGCAAAACTTCGGGGGCTACACCTTC
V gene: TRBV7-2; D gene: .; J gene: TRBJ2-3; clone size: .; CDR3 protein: CASSYYTDTQYF; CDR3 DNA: TGTGCCAGCAGTTACTACACAGATACGCAGTATTTT
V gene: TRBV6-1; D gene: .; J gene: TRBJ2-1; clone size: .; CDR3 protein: CASSEGTRSYNEQFF; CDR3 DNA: TGTGCCAGCAGTGAAGGGACTCGCTCCTACAATGAGCAGTTCTTC
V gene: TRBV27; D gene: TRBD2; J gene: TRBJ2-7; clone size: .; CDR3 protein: CASSPGLAGVYEQYF; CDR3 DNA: TGTGCCAGCAGCCCCGGACTAGCGGGGGTCTACGAGCAGTACTTC
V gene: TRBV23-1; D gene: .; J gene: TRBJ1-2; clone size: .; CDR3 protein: CASSQSPPLHQAQNYGYTF; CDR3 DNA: TGCGCCAGCAGTCAATCGCCCCCCCTCCACCAGGCCCAAAACTATGGCTACACCTTC
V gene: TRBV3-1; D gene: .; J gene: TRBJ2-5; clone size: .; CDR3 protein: CASSQVWGVQETQYF; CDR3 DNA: TGTGCCAGCAGCCAAGTATGGGGGGTCCAAGAGACCCAGTACTTC
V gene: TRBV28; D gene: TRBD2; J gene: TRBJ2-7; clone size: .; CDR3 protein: CATGGGGREQYF; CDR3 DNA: TGTGCCACCGGTGGGGGCGGGAGGGAGCAGTACTTC
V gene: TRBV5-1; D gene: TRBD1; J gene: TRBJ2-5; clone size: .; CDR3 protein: CASSLGQGPPQETQYF; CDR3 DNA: TGCGCCAGCAGCTTGGGACAGGGGCCGCCTCAAGAGACCCAGTACTTC
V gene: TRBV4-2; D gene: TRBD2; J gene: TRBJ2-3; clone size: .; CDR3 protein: CASSQEWTSADTQYF; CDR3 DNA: TGTGCCAGCAGCCAAGAGTGGACTAGCGCTGATACGCAGTATTTT
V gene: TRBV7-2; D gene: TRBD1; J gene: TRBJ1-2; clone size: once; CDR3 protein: CASSLGQGTAYGYTF; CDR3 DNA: TGTGCCAGCAGCCTCGGACAGGGTACCGCCTATGGCTACACCTTC
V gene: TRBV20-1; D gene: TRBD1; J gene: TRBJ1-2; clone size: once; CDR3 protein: CSATRTGGSGYTF; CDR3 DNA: TGCAGTGCTACAAGAACAGGGGGCTCCGGCTACACCTTC